Given below is one T cell receptor (beta chain) in context. The antigen is not known. The sample belongs to a study of blood T cells in healthy people across ages. A sample-barcoded 5' primer and a J-beta primer mix were used in a second PCR of roughly 7 to 12 cycles. TCRdb ran MiXCR on the 5' RACE reads and lists one entry per CDR3 protein. Of about 640,000 distinct CDR3 sequences listed, roughly 50% are singletons. The junction had 7 bases not matched to a gene; V was cut back by 3 bases and J by 4 bases. The length of the CDR3 is 15 residues. Germline lookup yields CDR1 KGHSH and CDR2 LQKENI. Each sample yielded at least 5 micrograms of PBMC total RNA. Overall study results and limits: Naive CD4+ cell counts and diversity both ran higher in long-lived than in aged donors.

The material sequenced was blood. The origin of this receptor is a man aged 60-69 years in good health. This chain uses TRBV18 with TRBJ2-5; 8 bases match TRBD1. CDR3 region: CASSPDRTGLETQYF. DNA of the CDR3: TGTGCCAGCTCACCCGATCGGACAGGGCTAGAGACCCAGTACTTC.